The 28 T cell receptor beta chains given below trace back to one sample, sequenced in a study of blood T cell repertoires in COVID-19. Clones were sequenced by immunoSEQ multiplex PCR, and TCRdb holds only the in-frame ones, with some missing. The table has 140,000 or so clones, 80% to 90% seen once. Sequenced material: peripheral blood. Receptors were obtained from a woman aged 50 to 60 with acute or convalescent COVID-19.

This sequence joins TRBV4-2 and TRBJ1-6, with 7 bases lining up with TRBD1. The CDR3 sequence is 18 residues long. After removal of 1 base from V and 3 bases from J, the junction contained 9 bases not matched to a gene. The V gene's germline CDR1 is LGHNA and CDR2 YNFKEQ. The CDR3 sequence: CASSQVLGQGGYNSPLHF. CDR3 sequence (DNA): TGTGCCAGCAGCCAAGTGCTTGGGCAGGGGGGCTATAATTCACCCCTCCACTTT.

This clone was detected once. The chain is built from TRBV27 and TRBJ1-1; perhaps TRBD1 as D (5 bases). CDR3 length: 14 amino acids. CDR1 and CDR2 (germline): MNHEY, SMNVEV (reference sequence). Trimming left V 3 bases short and J 6 bases short, with 14 bases between. This chain's CDR3 is CASSFGGFRAEAFF. In nucleotides, the CDR3 is TGTGCCAGCAGTTTTGGGGGGTTTCGGGCTGAAGCTTTCTTT.

The chain uses TRBV28 and TRBJ1-2; possibly TRBD1 for D (5 bases). Trimming took off 2 bases at V and 4 bases at J, with 8 bases between the two ends. Germline assignment: CDR1 MDHEN and CDR2 SYDVKM. CDR3 length: 13 residues. The CDR3 region is CASSLAGFYGYTF. The CDR3 DNA sequence: TGTGCCAGCAGTTTAGCAGGGTTCTATGGCTACACCTTC.

This chain uses TRBV6-5 with TRBJ1-1; TRBD1 aligns across 7 bases. The CDR3 is made up of 14 amino acids. The germline gives CDR1 MNHEY, CDR2 SVGAGI. Trimming at V came to 5 bases and at J to 0 bases, leaving 3 bases not matched to a gene. This CDR3 reads CASSQDRMNTEAFF. CDR3 bases: TGTGCCAGCAGTCAGGACAGGATGAACACTGAAGCTTTCTTT.

The CDR3 loop reads CASSLGGRNTGELFF. Here the CDR3 DNA reads TGTGCCAGCAGCCTAGGGGGACGGAACACCGGGGAGCTGTTTTTT. This chain joins TRBV7-3 and TRBJ2-2; possibly TRBD1 for D (6 bases). In germline, CDR1 is SGHTA, CDR2 FQGTGA. V was cut by 5 bases and J by 1 base, with 11 bases left in between. CDR3 length: 15 amino acids.

V usage is TRBV18 and J usage is TRBJ2-5, with a possible D match to TRBD2 (5 bases). The CDR3 consists of 14 residues. Trimming left V 0 bases short and J 7 bases short, with 12 bases between. Germline V gene lookup returns CDR1 KGHSH and CDR2 LQKENI. CDR3 nucleotides: TGTGCCAGCTCACCACCCCCCGGGGTTGTGACCCAGTACTTC. Translating gives CASSPPPGVVTQYF.

The chain links TRBV3-1 (or the pseudogene TRBV3-2) to TRBJ1-3; 7 positions match TRBD1. The V segment lost 4 bases and the J segment 4 bases; nucleotides outside the gene matches: 4. Germline lookup yields CDR1 LGHDT and CDR2 YNNKEL (reference sequence). This CDR3 is built from 14 residues. The CDR3 loop reads CASSPVGGGNTIYF. CDR3 in DNA: TGTGCCAGCAGCCCCGTAGGGGGCGGAAACACCATATATTTT.

This clone was found once. The chain couples TRBV19 to TRBJ1-6; TRBD1 aligns across 9 bases. Looked up from germline, CDR1 is LNHDA and CDR2 is SQIVND (reference sequence). There are 17 residues in the CDR3. The trim removed 3 bases at V and 7 bases at J, leaving 10 bases unmatched. The CDR3 sequence is CASSIIPQGAENSPLHF. As DNA, the CDR3 is TGTGCCAGTAGTATTATCCCACAGGGGGCTGAGAATTCACCCCTCCACTTT.

This rearrangement joins TRBV12-3 or TRBV12-4 to TRBJ2-7, with 9 bases matching TRBD2. CDR3 length: 13 residues. V dropped 0 bases and J dropped 11; count of bases not matched to a gene: 5. The CDR3 is CASSLARGGKEYF. CDR3 nucleotides: TGTGCCAGCAGTTTAGCGCGGGGGGGGAAGGAGTACTTC.

The chain combines TRBV11-2 with TRBJ2-1; 9 bases line up with TRBD2. Germline V CDR1 and CDR2: SGHAT, FQNNGV. This CDR3 is 15 amino acids long. V lost 3 bases, J lost 2 bases, and 2 bases stayed unmatched. Written as DNA, the CDR3 is TGTGCCAGCAGCTTCAGCGGGGGGACCTACAATGAGCAGTTCTTC. This encodes CASSFSGGTYNEQFF.

The chain has TRBV5-4 and TRBJ2-3, with 7 positions matching TRBD2. The CDR3 is 14 amino acids. The J segment lost 3 bases and the V segment lost 4 bases, leaving 5 bases of the junction unmatched. Germline V CDR1 and CDR2: SGHNT, YYREEE (reference sequence). CDR3 sequence reads: CASSRGLGTDTQYF. Written as DNA, the CDR3 is TGTGCCAGCAGCAGAGGACTAGGTACAGATACGCAGTATTTT.

The chain's CDR3 is CASSADRAQPQHF. The CDR3 DNA reads as TGTGCCAGCAGCGCGGACAGGGCTCAGCCCCAGCATTTT. The chain joins TRBV5-6 to TRBJ1-5; 8 nucleotides match TRBD1. This CDR3 spans 13 amino acids. With V trimmed by 4 bases and J by 6 bases, 3 bases remained unmatched. Per germline, CDR1 SGHDT and CDR2 YYEEEE.

The sample holds one count of this clone. The chain uses TRBV19 and TRBJ1-5; TRBD1 agrees at 8 bases. The germline CDR1 and CDR2 sequences are LNHDA and SQIVND (reference sequence). J lost 2 bases, V lost 6 bases, and 9 bases had no gene match. CDR3 length: 16 amino acids. The CDR3 sequence: CASRSEDREGNQPQHF. The CDR3, as DNA: TGTGCCAGTAGATCGGAGGACAGGGAGGGCAATCAGCCCCAGCATTTT.

V is TRBV6-2 or TRBV6-3 and J is TRBJ2-3; 11 nucleotides align to TRBD2. This CDR3 region has 15 residues. Trimming took 3 bases from V and 3 from J; bases not matched to a gene: 2. The germline V gene encodes CDR1 MNHEY and CDR2 SVGEGT. The CDR3, as DNA: TGTGCCAGCAGTTATTGGACTAGCGGGACAGATACGCAGTATTTT. The encoded protein is CASSYWTSGTDTQYF.

The chain has TRBV7-3 and TRBJ1-1; 8 bases fit TRBD1. V lost 5 bases, J lost 1 base, and 3 bases stayed unmatched. There are 14 residues in the CDR3. Looked up from germline, CDR1 is SGHTA and CDR2 is FQGTGA. The DNA for the CDR3 is TGTGCCAGCAGCGCGACAGGGGCGAACACTGAAGCTTTCTTT. It specifies CASSATGANTEAFF.

The chain is built from TRBV18 and TRBJ1-1; the D gene is possibly TRBD1 (6 bases). The CDR3 spans 16 residues. The V gene lost 3 bases and the J gene lost 7 bases, with 21 bases spanning the gap. Germline assignment: CDR1 KGHSH and CDR2 LQKENI. CDR3 in amino acids: CASSPQRHREGVEAFF. The CDR3 DNA reads TGTGCCAGCTCACCGCAGCGGCACAGGGAGGGGGTTGAAGCTTTCTTT.

The chain carries TRBV10-3 and TRBJ2-2; D may be TRBD2 (5 bases). Trimming removed 7 bases at V and 0 bases at J, with 9 bases between. CDR1 is ENHRY and CDR2 is SYGVKD in the germline V gene. This CDR3 spans 14 amino acids. Here the CDR3 DNA reads TGTGCCATCAATGGAGCGGCGAACACCGGGGAGCTGTTTTTT. It translates to CAINGAANTGELFF.

The V and J genes are TRBV11-2 and TRBJ2-2; no reliable D call. The length of the CDR3 is 14 residues. V lost 1 base and J 2 bases, leaving 5 bases between the germline ends. CDR1 and CDR2 from the germline V gene are SGHAT and FQNNGV. The CDR3 DNA reads as TGTGCCAGCAGCTTAGGTCCTAACACCGGGGAGCTGTTTTTT. Encoded protein: CASSLGPNTGELFF.

This sequence joins TRBV7-6 and TRBJ1-1; TRBD1 matches 11 bases. The length of the CDR3 is 15 residues. V gave up 0 bases and J gave up 4 bases; unmatched junction bases: 1. Germline V gene data show CDR1 as SGHVS and CDR2 as FNYEAQ. CDR3 in amino acids: CASSLAGTGGTEAFF. CDR3 bases: TGTGCCAGCAGCTTAGCCGGGACAGGGGGCACTGAAGCTTTCTTT.

The rearrangement uses TRBV10-3 and TRBJ2-3; the match to TRBD1 covers 8 bases. Germline CDR1 reads ENHRY; CDR2 reads SYGVKD. This CDR3 comprises 15 residues. V lost 10 bases and J lost 2; bases outside the gene matches: 11. For the CDR3, the DNA is TGTGCCACCTCGACAGGGGCCCTACCCACAGATACGCAGTATTTT. This encodes CATSTGALPTDTQYF.

In nucleotides, the CDR3 is TGTGCCAGCAGCCGGGGACAGGGAAATCAGCCCCAGCATTTT. Residues: CASSRGQGNQPQHF. This chain links TRBV7-9 with TRBJ1-5, with 9 nucleotides matching TRBD1. CDR1 SEHNR and CDR2 FQNEAQ come from the germline V gene (reference sequence). CDR3 size: 14 residues. V was clipped by 5 bases and J by 4 bases; unmatched bases: 3.

V is TRBV19 and J is TRBJ2-7; possible D gene TRBD1, 6 bases. V was clipped by 3 bases and J by 6 bases, with 15 bases between them. Germline V gene lookup returns CDR1 LNHDA and CDR2 SQIVND (reference sequence). The CDR3 sequence is 14 residues long. CDR3 coding DNA: TGTGCCAGTAGTATTGGGGCAGGGGTGATCGAGCAGTACTTC. Residues: CASSIGAGVIEQYF.

This clone appeared a single time. The V call is TRBV7-6, the J call TRBJ2-1, with TRBD2 identical over 7 bases. V trimming: 5 bases; J trimming: 4 bases; junction bases outside the gene matches: 11. Germline V gene data show CDR1 as SGHVS and CDR2 as FNYEAQ. CDR3 length equals 16 residues. The CDR3 region has the DNA TGTGCCAGCAGCCCCCTCCTAGCGGACCATTACAATGAGCAGTTCTTC. Translating it yields CASSPLLADHYNEQFF.

The chain has TRBV5-3 and TRBJ2-7; TRBD2 matches 16 bases. TRBV5-3 is flagged as an ORF with uncertain function. This CDR3 has 17 amino acids. The junction had 6 bases not matched to a gene; V was cut back by 4 bases and J by 2 bases. The CDR3 DNA sequence: TGTGCCAGAAGCGAGACCGGGACTAGCGGGGGGGCCTACGAGCAGTACTTC. Translation: CARSETGTSGGAYEQYF.

The chain combines TRBV6-5 with TRBJ2-1; 8 bases fit TRBD2. CDR3 length equals 15 residues. Trimming cost V 6 bases and J 3 bases; bases outside gene matches: 7. Germline V lookup: CDR1 MNHEY, CDR2 SVGAGI. The CDR3 nucleotides are TGTGCCAGCAGCCAAGGACTAGCAGACTACAATGAGCAGTTCTTC. Amino acids: CASSQGLADYNEQFF.

V gene TRBV6-5 combines with J gene TRBJ2-1; D perhaps matches TRBD1 (5 bases). The germline V and J ends were trimmed by 2 bases and 5 bases, with 13 bases remaining between them. The CDR3 runs to 15 residues. In germline, CDR1 is MNHEY, CDR2 SVGAGI. CDR3 in amino acids: CASSYRGKEHNEQFF. The CDR3 nucleotides are TGTGCCAGCAGTTACAGGGGAAAGGAACACAATGAGCAGTTCTTC.

This clone was picked up one time. The chain uses TRBV7-2 and TRBJ1-2; TRBD1 agrees at 11 bases. The germline gives CDR1 SGHTA, CDR2 FQGNSA. The CDR3 contains 16 residues. V dropped 5 bases and J dropped 3; count of bases not matched to a gene: 8. CDR3 protein: CASSQGQGESHYGYTF. CDR3 DNA: TGTGCCAGCAGCCAGGGACAGGGGGAGTCTCACTATGGCTACACCTTC.

V usage is TRBV5-6 and J usage is TRBJ1-4; 7 bases align to TRBD1. The CDR3 is made up of 15 amino acids. In germline, CDR1 is SGHDT, CDR2 YYEEEE. V trimming: 0 bases; J trimming: 8 bases; junction bases outside the gene matches: 7. The CDR3 protein is CASSLADRRDEKLFF. Written as DNA, the CDR3 is TGTGCCAGCAGCTTGGCGGACAGGAGGGACGAAAAACTGTTTTTT.